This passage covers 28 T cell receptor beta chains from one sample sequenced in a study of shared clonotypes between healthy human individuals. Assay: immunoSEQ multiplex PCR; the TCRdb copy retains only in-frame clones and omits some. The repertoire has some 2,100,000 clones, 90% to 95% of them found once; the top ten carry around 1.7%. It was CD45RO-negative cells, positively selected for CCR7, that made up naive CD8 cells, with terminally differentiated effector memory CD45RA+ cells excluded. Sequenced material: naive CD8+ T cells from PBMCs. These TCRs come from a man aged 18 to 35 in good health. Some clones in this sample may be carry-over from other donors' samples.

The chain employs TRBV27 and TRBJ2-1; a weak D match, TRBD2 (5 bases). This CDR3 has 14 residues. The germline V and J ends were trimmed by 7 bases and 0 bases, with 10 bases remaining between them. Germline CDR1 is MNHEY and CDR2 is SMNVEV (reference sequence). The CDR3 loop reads CASKLERSYNEQFF. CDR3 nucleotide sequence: TGTGCCAGCAAACTAGAACGCTCCTACAATGAGCAGTTCTTC.

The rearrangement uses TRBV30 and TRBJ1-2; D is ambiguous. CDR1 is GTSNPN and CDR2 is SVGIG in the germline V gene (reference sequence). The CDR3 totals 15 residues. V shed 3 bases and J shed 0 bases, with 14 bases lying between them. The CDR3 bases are TGTGCCTGGAGCAAGGGAGACACCCCTAACTATGGCTACACCTTC. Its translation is CAWSKGDTPNYGYTF. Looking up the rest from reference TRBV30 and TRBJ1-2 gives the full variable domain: SQTIHQWPATLVQPVGSPLSLECTVEGTSNPNLYWYRQAAGRGLQLLFYSVGIGQISSEVPQNLSASRPQDRQFILSSKKLLLSDSGFYLCAWSKGDTPNYGYTFGSGTRLTVV.

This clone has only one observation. CDR3 DNA sequence: TGTGCCAGCAGTGGGGGACTAGCGGGAGATTATACCGGGGAGCTGTTTTTT. Translation: CASSGGLAGDYTGELFF. V usage is TRBV2 and J usage is TRBJ2-2; 14 positions match TRBD2. CDR1 and CDR2 from the germline V gene are SNHLY and FYNNEI. The CDR3 runs to 17 residues. Trimming took 4 bases from V and 5 from J; bases not matched to a gene: 6.

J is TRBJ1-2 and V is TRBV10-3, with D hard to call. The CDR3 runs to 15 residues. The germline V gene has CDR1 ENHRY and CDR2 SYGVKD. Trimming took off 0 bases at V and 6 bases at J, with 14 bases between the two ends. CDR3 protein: CAISESGRYMDGYTF. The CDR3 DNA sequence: TGTGCCATCAGTGAGTCTGGCCGATATATGGATGGCTACACCTTC.

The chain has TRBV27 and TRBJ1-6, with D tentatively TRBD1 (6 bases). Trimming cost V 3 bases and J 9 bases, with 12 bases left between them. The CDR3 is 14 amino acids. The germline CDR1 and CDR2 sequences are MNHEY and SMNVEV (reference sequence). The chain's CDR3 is CASSFGGLGSPLHF. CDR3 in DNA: TGTGCCAGCAGTTTTGGGGGCTTGGGTTCACCCCTCCACTTT.

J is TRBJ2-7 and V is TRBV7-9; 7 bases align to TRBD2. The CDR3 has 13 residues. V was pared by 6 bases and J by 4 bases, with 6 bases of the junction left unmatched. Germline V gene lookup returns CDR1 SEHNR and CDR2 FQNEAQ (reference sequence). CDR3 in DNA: TGTGCCAGCAGACCCTGGGAGGGTTACGAGCAGTACTTC. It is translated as CASRPWEGYEQYF.

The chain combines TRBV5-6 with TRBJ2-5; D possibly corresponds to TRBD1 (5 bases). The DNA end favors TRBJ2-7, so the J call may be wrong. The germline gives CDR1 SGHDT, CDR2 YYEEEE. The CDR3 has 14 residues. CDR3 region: CASSIQGSLYEQYF. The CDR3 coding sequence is TGTGCCAGCAGCATCCAGGGTAGTCTCTACGAGCAGTACTTC.

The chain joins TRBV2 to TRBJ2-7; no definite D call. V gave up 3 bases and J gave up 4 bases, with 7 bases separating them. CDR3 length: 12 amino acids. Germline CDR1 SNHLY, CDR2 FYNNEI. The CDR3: CASSDHQYEQYF. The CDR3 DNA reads TGTGCCAGCAGTGACCACCAGTACGAGCAGTACTTC.

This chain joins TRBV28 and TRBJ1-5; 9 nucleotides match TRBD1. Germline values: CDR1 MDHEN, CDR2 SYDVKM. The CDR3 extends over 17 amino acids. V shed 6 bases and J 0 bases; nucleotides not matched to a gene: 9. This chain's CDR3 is CASSTGTGRYSNQPQHF. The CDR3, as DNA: TGTGCCAGCAGCACCGGGACAGGGCGCTATAGCAATCAGCCCCAGCATTTT.

CDR3 amino acids: CAWSVTDEQFF. In nucleotides, the CDR3 is TGTGCCTGGAGTGTAACGGATGAGCAGTTCTTC. The chain recombines TRBV30 with TRBJ2-1; D ambiguous. This CDR3 is 11 amino acids long. Germline lookup yields CDR1 GTSNPN and CDR2 SVGIG (reference sequence). Trimming stripped 0 bases from V and 8 bases from J, with 5 bases between.

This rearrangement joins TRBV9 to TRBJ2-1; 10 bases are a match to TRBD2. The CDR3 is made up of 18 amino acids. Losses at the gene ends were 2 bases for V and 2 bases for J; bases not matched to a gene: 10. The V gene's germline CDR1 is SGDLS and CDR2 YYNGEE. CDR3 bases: TGTGCCAGCAGCGTCCCTCTAGCGGGAGATAGGGCCTACAATGAGCAGTTCTTC. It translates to CASSVPLAGDRAYNEQFF.

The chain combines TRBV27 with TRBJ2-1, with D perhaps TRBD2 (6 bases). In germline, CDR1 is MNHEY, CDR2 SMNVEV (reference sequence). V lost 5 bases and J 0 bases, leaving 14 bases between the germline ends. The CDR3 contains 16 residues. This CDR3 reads CASSPPPGVSYNEQFF. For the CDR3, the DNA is TGTGCCAGCAGTCCCCCGCCGGGAGTCTCCTACAATGAGCAGTTCTTC.

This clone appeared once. CDR3 in amino acids: CASSASVVGSEAFF. CDR3 nucleotide sequence: TGTGCCAGCAGCGCCTCCGTGGTCGGCTCTGAAGCTTTCTTT. This chain links TRBV9 with TRBJ1-1; D not resolved. CDR1 is SGDLS and CDR2 is YYNGEE in the germline V gene. The CDR3 sequence is 14 residues long. The V gene lost 3 bases and the J gene lost 6 bases, with 15 bases spanning the gap.

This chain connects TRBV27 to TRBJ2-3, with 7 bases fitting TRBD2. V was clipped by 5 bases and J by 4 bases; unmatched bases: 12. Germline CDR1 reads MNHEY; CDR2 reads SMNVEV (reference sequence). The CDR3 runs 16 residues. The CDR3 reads CASSPGRREWADTQYF. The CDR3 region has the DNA TGTGCCAGCAGTCCCGGTAGGCGGGAGTGGGCAGATACGCAGTATTTT.

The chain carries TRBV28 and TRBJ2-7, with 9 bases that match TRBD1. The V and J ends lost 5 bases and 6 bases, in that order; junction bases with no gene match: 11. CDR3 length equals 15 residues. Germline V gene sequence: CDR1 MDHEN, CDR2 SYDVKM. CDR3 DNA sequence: TGTGCCAGCAGTCCGAACAGGGGGCCGGCTGTCGAGCAGTACTTC. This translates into CASSPNRGPAVEQYF.

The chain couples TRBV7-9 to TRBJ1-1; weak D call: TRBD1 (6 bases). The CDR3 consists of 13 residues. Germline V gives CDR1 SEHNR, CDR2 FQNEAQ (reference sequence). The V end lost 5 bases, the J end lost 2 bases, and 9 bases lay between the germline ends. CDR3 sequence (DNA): TGTGCCAGCAGCGCAGGGACAAACACTGAAGCTTTCTTT. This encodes CASSAGTNTEAFF.

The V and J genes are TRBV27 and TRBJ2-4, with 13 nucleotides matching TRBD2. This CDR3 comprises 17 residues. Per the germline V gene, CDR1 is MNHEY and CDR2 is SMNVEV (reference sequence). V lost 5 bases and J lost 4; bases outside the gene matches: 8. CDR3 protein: CASSLRLAGGSKNIQYF. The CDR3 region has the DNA TGTGCCAGCAGTCTCCGACTAGCGGGAGGCTCAAAAAACATTCAGTACTTC.

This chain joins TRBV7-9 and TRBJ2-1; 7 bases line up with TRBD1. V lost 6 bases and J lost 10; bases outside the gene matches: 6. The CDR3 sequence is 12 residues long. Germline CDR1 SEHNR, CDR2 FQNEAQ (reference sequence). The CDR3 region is CASREGGWEQFF. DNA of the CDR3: TGTGCCAGCAGAGAAGGGGGCTGGGAGCAGTTCTTC.

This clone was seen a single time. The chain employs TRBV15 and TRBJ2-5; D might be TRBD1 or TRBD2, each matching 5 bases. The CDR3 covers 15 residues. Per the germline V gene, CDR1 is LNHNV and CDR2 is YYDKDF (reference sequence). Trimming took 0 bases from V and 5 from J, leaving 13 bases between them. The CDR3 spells CATSRDPGRRETQYF. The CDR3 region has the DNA TGTGCCACCAGCAGAGATCCGGGGCGGCGGGAGACCCAGTACTTC.

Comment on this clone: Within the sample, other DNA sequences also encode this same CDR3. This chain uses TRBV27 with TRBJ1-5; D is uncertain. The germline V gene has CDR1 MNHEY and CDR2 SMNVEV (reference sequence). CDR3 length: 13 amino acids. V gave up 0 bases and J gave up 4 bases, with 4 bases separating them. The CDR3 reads CASSLSVNQPQHF. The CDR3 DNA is TGTGCCAGCAGTTTATCCGTAAATCAGCCCCAGCATTTT.

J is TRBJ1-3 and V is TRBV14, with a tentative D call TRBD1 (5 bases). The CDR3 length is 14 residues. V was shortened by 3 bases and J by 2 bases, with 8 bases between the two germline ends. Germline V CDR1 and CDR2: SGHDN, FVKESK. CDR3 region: CASSQGLPGNTIYF. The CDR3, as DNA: TGTGCCAGCAGCCAGGGACTCCCTGGAAACACCATATATTTT. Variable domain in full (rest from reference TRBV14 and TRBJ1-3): EAGVTQFPSHSVIEKGQTVTLRCDPISGHDNLYWYRRVMGKEIKFLLHFVKESKQDESGMPNNRFLAERTGGTYSTLKVQPAELEDSGVYFCASSQGLPGNTIYFGEGSWLTVV.

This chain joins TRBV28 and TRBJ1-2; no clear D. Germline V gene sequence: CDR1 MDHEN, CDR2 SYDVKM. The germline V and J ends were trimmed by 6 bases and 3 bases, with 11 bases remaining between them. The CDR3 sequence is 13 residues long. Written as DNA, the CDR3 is TGTGCCAGCAGCGCCACAATGGACTATGGCTACACCTTC. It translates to CASSATMDYGYTF.

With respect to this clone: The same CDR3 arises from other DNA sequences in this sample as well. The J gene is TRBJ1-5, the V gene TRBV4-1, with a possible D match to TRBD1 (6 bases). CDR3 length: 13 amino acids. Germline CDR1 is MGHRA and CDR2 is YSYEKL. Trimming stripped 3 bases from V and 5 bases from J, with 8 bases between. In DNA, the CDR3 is TGCGCCAGCAGCCAGGACAGTTATCAGCCCCAGCATTTT. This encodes CASSQDSYQPQHF.

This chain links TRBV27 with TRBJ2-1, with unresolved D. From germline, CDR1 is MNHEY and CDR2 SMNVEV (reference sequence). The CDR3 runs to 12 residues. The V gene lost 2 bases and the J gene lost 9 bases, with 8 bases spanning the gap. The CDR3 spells CASSLVGAEQFF. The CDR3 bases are TGTGCCAGCAGTTTAGTCGGAGCTGAGCAGTTCTTC.

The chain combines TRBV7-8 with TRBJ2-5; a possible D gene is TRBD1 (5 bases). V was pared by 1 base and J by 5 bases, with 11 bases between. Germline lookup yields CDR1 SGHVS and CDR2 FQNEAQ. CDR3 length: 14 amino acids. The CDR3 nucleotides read TGTGCCAGCAGCTTAGAGGGGCGACCGGAGACCCAGTACTTC. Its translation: CASSLEGRPETQYF.

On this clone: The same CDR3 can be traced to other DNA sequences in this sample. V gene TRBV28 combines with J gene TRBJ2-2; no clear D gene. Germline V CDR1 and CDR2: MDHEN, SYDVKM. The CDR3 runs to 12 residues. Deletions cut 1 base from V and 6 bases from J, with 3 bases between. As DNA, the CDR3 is TGTGCCAGCAGTTTATCCCCCGGGGAGCTGTTTTTT. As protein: CASSLSPGELFF. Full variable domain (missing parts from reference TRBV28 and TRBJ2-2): DVKVTQSSRYLVKRTGEKVFLECVQDMDHENMFWYRQDPGLGLRLIYFSYDVKMKEKGDIPEGYSVSREKKERFSLILESASTNQTSMYLCASSLSPGELFFGEGSRLTVL.

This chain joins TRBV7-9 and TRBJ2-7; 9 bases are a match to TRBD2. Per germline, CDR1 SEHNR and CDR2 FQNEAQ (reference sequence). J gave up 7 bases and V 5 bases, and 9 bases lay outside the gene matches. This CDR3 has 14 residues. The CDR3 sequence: CASSRGRAGEEQYF. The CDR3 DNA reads TGTGCCAGCAGCCGCGGGAGGGCCGGGGAAGAGCAGTACTTC.

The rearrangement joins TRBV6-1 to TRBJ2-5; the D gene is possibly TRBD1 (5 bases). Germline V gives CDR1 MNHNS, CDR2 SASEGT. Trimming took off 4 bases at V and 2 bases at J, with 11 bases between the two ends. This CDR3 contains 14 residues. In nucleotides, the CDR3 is TGTGCCAGCAGTGCCCAGGGATGGCAAGAGACCCAGTACTTC. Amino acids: CASSAQGWQETQYF.